Shown below are 13 T cell receptor beta chains from a single sample sequenced in a study of blood T cells in healthy people across ages. A sample-barcoded 5' primer and a J-beta primer mix were used in a second PCR of roughly 7 to 12 cycles. TCRdb itself ran the 5' RACE reads through MiXCR, one entry per CDR3 protein. This sample has over 1.5 million distinct CDR3 sequences, with roughly 50% found just once. The sequencing sample was made of blood. The receptor source for this set is a middle-aged woman in good health.

This clonotype has just a few counts. V gene TRBV10-3 combines with J gene TRBJ2-7; unclear D gene. CDR3 length: 14 residues. V shed 0 bases and J shed 3 bases, with 9 bases lying between them. CDR1 is ENHRY, CDR2 SYGVKD, per germline. CDR3 DNA sequence: TGTGCCATCAGTGAGTCGGTATCGGGCTACGAGCAGTACTTC. Its protein product is CAISESVSGYEQYF.

The chain joins TRBV27 to TRBJ1-2; 8 bases line up with TRBD1. In germline, CDR1 is MNHEY, CDR2 SMNVEV (reference sequence). The CDR3 contains 17 residues. J was trimmed by 4 bases and V by 5 bases; bases with no gene match: 15. The CDR3 coding sequence is TGTGCCAGCAGTCCGCGTTTCGACAGGGGCATTATCTATGGCTACACCTTC. Protein: CASSPRFDRGIIYGYTF.

The gene calls are TRBV29-1 and TRBJ1-2; 7 bases agree with TRBD1. The CDR3 contains 15 residues. Germline CDR1 and CDR2: SQVTM and ANQGSEA. V shed 4 bases and J 2 bases; nucleotides not matched to a gene: 10. Here the CDR3 reads CSVVARGQRNYGYTF. DNA for the CDR3: TGCAGCGTTGTGGCCCGGGGACAGAGAAACTATGGCTACACCTTC.

In its sample, this clonotype was seen a few times. The rearrangement links TRBV27 to TRBJ2-7, with a possible D match to TRBD2 (5 bases). Deletions cut 8 bases from V and 0 bases from J, with 17 bases between. This CDR3 is 15 amino acids long. Germline CDR1 and CDR2: MNHEY and SMNVEV (reference sequence). The CDR3: CASRGWRRHSYEQYF. The CDR3 DNA reads TGTGCCAGCCGAGGGTGGAGGCGTCACTCCTACGAGCAGTACTTC.

This clonotype has only one observation. V and J are TRBV6-5 and TRBJ1-1; D uncertain. V was cut by 6 bases and J by 1 base, with 15 bases left in between. CDR3 length: 15 amino acids. The V gene's germline CDR1 is MNHEY and CDR2 SVGAGI. The CDR3, as DNA: TGTGCCAGCAGGGGAACAGTTCCGCCGAACACTGAAGCTTTCTTT. This translates into CASRGTVPPNTEAFF.

The rearrangement uses TRBV9 and TRBJ2-5; TRBD1 might be the D (6 bases). This CDR3 has 15 amino acids. Germline V gene sequence: CDR1 SGDLS, CDR2 YYNGEE. Between the trimmed V and J ends, which lost 0 bases and 2 bases, there was a span of 11 bases. CDR3 in DNA: TGTGCCAGCAGCGTAGAAACAGGGCCTCAAGAGACCCAGTACTTC. Its protein is CASSVETGPQETQYF.

The chain recombines TRBV3-1 with TRBJ2-2; 9 positions match TRBD2. Germline trimming cut 5 bases from V and 3 bases from J; bases unmatched to any gene: 13. Germline V gives CDR1 LGHDT, CDR2 YNNKEL (reference sequence). The CDR3 spans 18 residues. CDR3 residues: CASSDPSGGGVDTGELFF. CDR3 nucleotide sequence: TGTGCCAGCAGCGACCCATCTGGCGGGGGGGTTGACACCGGGGAGCTGTTTTTT. The whole variable domain, filled in from reference TRBV3-1 and TRBJ2-2, reads DTAVSQTPKYLVTQMGNDKSIKCEQNLGHDTMYWYKQDSKKFLKIMFSYNNKELIINETVPNRFSPKSPDKAHLNLHINSLELGDSAVYFCASSDPSGGGVDTGELFFGEGSRLTVL.

This chain connects TRBV24-1 to TRBJ2-1; 9 nucleotides match TRBD2. V lost 7 bases, J lost 4 bases, and 7 bases stayed unmatched. This CDR3 is 15 amino acids long. CDR1 is KGHDR, CDR2 SFDVKD, per germline. The CDR3 protein is CATSDPGLAYNEQFF. CDR3 coding DNA: TGTGCCACCAGCGACCCGGGACTAGCTTACAATGAGCAGTTCTTC.

This chain links TRBV7-2 with TRBJ2-1; 11 positions match TRBD2. Germline CDR1 and CDR2: SGHTA and FQGNSA. J lost 7 bases, V lost 5 bases, and 22 bases had no gene match. This CDR3 comprises 20 residues. CDR3 amino acids: CASSLLISLAGVTMSNEQFF. In nucleotides, the CDR3 is TGTGCCAGCAGCCTTCTGATTTCACTAGCGGGAGTTACAATGAGTAATGAGCAGTTCTTC.

Points on this clonotype: The junction and the germline gene differ at one end; a read error may be behind it. The chain is built from TRBV29-1 and TRBJ1-5; possibly TRBD1 for D (5 bases). The V gene's germline CDR1 is SQVTM and CDR2 ANQGSEA. The CDR3 is made up of 13 amino acids. The DNA for the CDR3 is TGCAGCGTGTCCCGGGACGGCAAGCAGCCCCAGCATTTT. This gives the protein CSVSRDGKQPQHF.

This sequence joins TRBV6-6 and TRBJ2-1; 9 bases are shared with TRBD1. The J segment lost 4 bases and the V segment lost 7 bases, leaving 8 bases of the junction unmatched. Per the germline V gene, CDR1 is MNHNY and CDR2 is SVGAGI (reference sequence). The CDR3 sequence is 15 residues long. CDR3 sequence reads: CASKPQGAGYNEQFF. In DNA, the CDR3 is TGTGCCAGCAAACCACAGGGGGCGGGGTACAATGAGCAGTTCTTC.

The J gene is TRBJ2-7, the V gene TRBV20-1, with D maybe TRBD2 (6 bases). Germline CDR1 and CDR2: DFQATT and SNEGSKA (reference sequence). The CDR3 sequence is 12 residues long. The V end lost 3 bases, the J end lost 4 bases, and 10 bases lay between the germline ends. The CDR3 nucleotides are TGCAGTGCTAGGACGGGGGTTTACGAGCAGTACTTC. Encoded protein: CSARTGVYEQYF.

This clonotype was observed a handful of times. The J gene is TRBJ1-2, the V gene TRBV6-5; TRBD1 is a possible D gene (6 bases). V gave up 7 bases and J gave up 4 bases, with 13 bases separating them. The CDR3 loop spans 13 amino acids. Germline V CDR1 and CDR2: MNHEY, SVGAGI. The CDR3 bases are TGTGCCAGCACTACAGACAGGATCTATGGCTACACCTTC. It is translated as CASTTDRIYGYTF.